The 2 T cell receptor beta chains listed next were all sequenced from one sample in a study of blood T cell repertoires in COVID-19. The table came from immunoSEQ multiplex PCR; TCRdb's copy has only in-frame clones and leaves some out. The data show approximately 150,000 clones, around nine tenths seen once. Sequences were obtained from peripheral blood. Receptor source: a woman aged 45-59 years with active or convalescent COVID-19.

This clone appeared once. The chain joins TRBV24-1 to TRBJ1-2, with D possibly TRBD1 on 6 matching bases. V was clipped by 3 bases and J by 2 bases, with 9 bases between them. The CDR3 loop spans 14 amino acids. Germline V gives CDR1 KGHDR, CDR2 SFDVKD. CDR3 sequence reads: CATSDTGKNYGYTF. CDR3 nucleotide sequence: TGTGCCACCAGTGATACAGGGAAAAACTATGGCTACACCTTC.

The CDR3 coding sequence is TGTGCCAGCAGTTTATTGGACAGGGAGACTGAAGCTTTCTTT. Protein: CASSLLDRETEAFF. The V call is TRBV28, the J call TRBJ1-1; 8 bases match TRBD1. V lost 1 base and J lost 5; bases outside the gene matches: 3. Germline lookup yields CDR1 MDHEN and CDR2 SYDVKM. This CDR3 contains 14 residues.